These 32 T cell receptor beta chains share one sample of origin, sequenced in a study of spatial heterogeneity in lung cancer. Study-wide results and caveats: In tumors, expanded intratumoral alpha and beta TCR counts tracked mutation counts.

Time point meaning: sample taken at primary tumor resection. TCRdb reprocessed the 5' RACE reads with MiXCR, giving one entry per CDR3 protein. The table includes roughly 5,200 distinct CDR3 sequences, 8.4% detected once. The antigens for these receptors are not known. The material sequenced was lung tumor tissue, taken at surgery. The receptor source for this set is a male donor with early-stage non-small cell lung cancer.

As to this clonotype: One base away lies a much larger clone, so this may be a sequencing read error. This CDR3 is CRAKGLAGIYEQYF. CDR3 coding DNA: TGCCGTGCTAAAGGACTAGCGGGGATCTACGAGCAGTACTTC. The chain uses TRBV20-1 and TRBJ2-7; 12 nucleotides align to TRBD2. The germline V gene encodes CDR1 DFQATT and CDR2 SNEGSKA (reference sequence). The CDR3 runs to 14 residues.

This clonotype was counted many times. The chain employs TRBV6-1 and TRBJ1-5; possibly TRBD1 for D (5 bases). From germline, CDR1 is MNHNS and CDR2 SASEGT. The length of the CDR3 is 11 residues. V lost 8 bases and J 6 bases, leaving 8 bases between the germline ends. The CDR3 nucleotides read TGTGCCAGCGCAGGGTTTCAGCCCCAGCATTTT. This translates into CASAGFQPQHF.

This clonotype is medium-sized within its sample. V is TRBV6-2 or TRBV6-3 and J is TRBJ2-3; the D gene is possibly TRBD2 (6 bases). This CDR3 has 13 amino acids. Germline V lookup: CDR1 MNHEY, CDR2 SVGEGT. Trimming removed 10 bases at V and 0 bases at J, with 11 bases between. The CDR3 DNA follows: TGTGCCATCAAGCGGGCTAGCACAGATACGCAGTATTTT. Translating gives CAIKRASTDTQYF.

This clonotype was seen ten or more times. The V gene is TRBV20-1, the J gene TRBJ2-5, with D tentatively TRBD2 (6 bases). The V and J ends lost 2 bases and 6 bases respectively, with 13 bases between them. Germline-derived CDR1 and CDR2 are DFQATT and SNEGSKA (reference sequence). The CDR3 length is 13 residues. The CDR3 here is CSARPWDSKTQYF. CDR3 nucleotides: TGCAGTGCTAGACCATGGGACTCTAAGACCCAGTACTTC.

Ten or more counts support this clonotype. Here the CDR3 DNA reads TGTGCCAGCGGACTAGCGGGGGGCCAAACCGGGGAGCTGTTTTTT. This sequence encodes CASGLAGGQTGELFF. The genes are TRBV12-3 or TRBV12-4 and TRBJ2-2; 14 positions match TRBD2. J gave up 5 bases and V 8 bases, and 4 bases lay outside the gene matches. The length of the CDR3 is 15 residues.

This clonotype has a count of ten or more. The chain couples TRBV3-1 to TRBJ1-5; 9 bases agree with TRBD1. The germline gives CDR1 LGHDT, CDR2 YNNKEL (reference sequence). V gave up 5 bases and J gave up 0 bases; unmatched junction bases: 8. The CDR3 loop spans 17 amino acids. CDR3 coding DNA: TGTGCCAGCAGCGAAGGACAGGGGCCATATAGCAATCAGCCCCAGCATTTT. As protein: CASSEGQGPYSNQPQHF. The whole variable domain, remainder taken from reference TRBV3-1 and TRBJ1-5, is DTAVSQTPKYLVTQMGNDKSIKCEQNLGHDTMYWYKQDSKKFLKIMFSYNNKELIINETVPNRFSPKSPDKAHLNLHINSLELGDSAVYFCASSEGQGPYSNQPQHFGDGTRLSIL.

This clonotype has a handful of counts. The CDR3 DNA sequence: TGTGCCAGCAGTGCCTCTAGCGGCCAAGAGACCCAGTACTTC. It is translated as CASSASSGQETQYF. The chain recombines TRBV2 with TRBJ2-5; 7 nucleotides align to TRBD2. Germline V gene sequence: CDR1 SNHLY, CDR2 FYNNEI. V trimming: 4 bases; J trimming: 1 base; junction bases outside the gene matches: 3. The CDR3 covers 14 residues.

This clonotype was found many times. The chain employs TRBV19 and TRBJ2-5; D not resolved. The germline V gene encodes CDR1 LNHDA and CDR2 SQIVND (reference sequence). This CDR3 spans 13 amino acids. V lost 5 bases to trimming and J lost 4 bases, with 11 bases between them. The CDR3 loop reads CASSYGRRETQYF. CDR3 nucleotide sequence: TGTGCCAGTAGTTACGGACGGAGAGAGACCCAGTACTTC. Together with reference TRBV19 and TRBJ2-5, the CDR3 gives the full variable domain: DGGITQSPKYLFRKEGQNVTLSCEQNLNHDAMYWYRQDPGQGLRLIYYSQIVNDFQKGDIAEGYSVSREKKESFPLTVTSAQKNPTAFYLCASSYGRRETQYFGPGTRLLVL.

This clonotype is classed as medium-sized (0.01 to 0.1%). The genes are TRBV24-1 and TRBJ2-5, with D possibly being TRBD2 (6 bases). V gave up 5 bases and J gave up 3 bases, with 9 bases separating them. The CDR3 contains 13 residues. The germline V gene has CDR1 KGHDR and CDR2 SFDVKD. The CDR3 is CATSGLGEETQYF. CDR3 nucleotide sequence: TGTGCCACCAGTGGACTAGGCGAAGAGACCCAGTACTTC.

The chain has TRBV7-2 and TRBJ2-1; no firm D call. Germline V gene lookup returns CDR1 SGHTA and CDR2 FQGNSA. The CDR3 contains 14 residues. V was trimmed by 1 base and J by 3 bases, leaving 7 bases between them. CDR3 sequence: CASSLEPVYNEQFF. The CDR3 region has the DNA TGTGCCAGCAGCTTAGAGCCAGTCTACAATGAGCAGTTCTTC.

This clonotype has only a few counts. The rearrangement uses TRBV12-3 or TRBV12-4 and TRBJ2-2, with D maybe TRBD2 (6 bases). CDR3 size: 15 residues. V lost 7 bases, J lost 4 bases, and 16 bases lay in between. This CDR3 reads CASKRGGTFTGELFF. The CDR3 DNA is TGTGCCAGCAAGCGTGGGGGGACCTTCACCGGGGAGCTGTTTTTT.

This clonotype was seen ten or more times. The V gene is TRBV19, the J gene TRBJ2-5; 13 nucleotides agree with TRBD2. The CDR3 length is 19 residues. J gave up 1 base and V 4 bases, and 12 bases lay outside the gene matches. The V gene's germline CDR1 is LNHDA and CDR2 SQIVND (reference sequence). Written as DNA, the CDR3 is TGTGCCAGTAGTACCCGGGACAGAGGACTAGCGGGGGTCCAAGAGACCCAGTACTTC. As protein: CASSTRDRGLAGVQETQYF.

In its sample, this clonotype was seen many times. This chain connects TRBV6-5 to TRBJ2-7; 7 bases are a match to TRBD1. The CDR3 runs to 14 residues. Trimming at V came to 7 bases and at J to 0 bases, leaving 6 bases not matched to a gene. Germline CDR1 MNHEY, CDR2 SVGAGI. This CDR3 is CASNAGTASYEQYF. Written as DNA, the CDR3 is TGTGCCAGCAACGCCGGGACAGCCTCCTACGAGCAGTACTTC.

The J gene is TRBJ2-2, the V gene TRBV7-9, with D hard to call. There are 11 residues in the CDR3. Per the germline V gene, CDR1 is SEHNR and CDR2 is FQNEAQ (reference sequence). V lost 8 bases, J lost 3 bases, and 4 bases lay in between. Written as DNA, the CDR3 is TGTGCCAGCCGAGACACCGGGGAGCTGTTTTTT. It yields the protein CASRDTGELFF.

The table lists this clonotype with many counts. V and J are TRBV12-3 or TRBV12-4 and TRBJ2-1; D might be TRBD1 or TRBD2, each matching 5 bases. With 1 base removed from V and 9 bases from J, the gap between germline ends came to 10 bases. This CDR3 has 13 amino acids. The CDR3 sequence: CASSLGGRGEQFF. For the CDR3, the DNA is TGTGCCAGCAGTTTAGGGGGGAGAGGTGAGCAGTTCTTC.

By proportion, this clonotype is medium-sized (0.01 to 0.1%). J is TRBJ2-2 and V is TRBV27, with D hard to call. The germline V gene has CDR1 MNHEY and CDR2 SMNVEV (reference sequence). This CDR3 has 13 residues. The germline V and J ends were trimmed by 3 bases and 6 bases, with 8 bases remaining between them. The DNA of the CDR3 is TGTGCCAGCAGTTTCCCCCCACCCGGGGAGCTGTTTTTT. It is translated as CASSFPPPGELFF.

By share of the sample, this clonotype is medium-sized (0.01 to 0.1%). The genes are TRBV18 and TRBJ1-1; D is unclear. The germline CDR1 and CDR2 sequences are KGHSH and LQKENI. The CDR3 contains 13 residues. The V and J ends lost 5 bases and 3 bases respectively, with 10 bases between them. The CDR3 loop reads CASSGRVDTEAFF. CDR3 nucleotide sequence: TGTGCCAGCTCAGGGCGGGTTGACACTGAAGCTTTCTTT.

This clonotype was recorded at least ten times. The gene calls are TRBV19 and TRBJ2-7, with TRBD2 identical over 12 bases. Per germline, CDR1 LNHDA and CDR2 SQIVND (reference sequence). The CDR3 has 14 amino acids. V dropped 7 bases and J dropped 5; count of bases not matched to a gene: 6. Written as DNA, the CDR3 is TGTGCCAGTAAACAGACTAGCGGGAGTAACGAGCAGTACTTC. Translation: CASKQTSGSNEQYF.

This clonotype is judged medium-sized. V is TRBV7-3 and J is TRBJ2-1, with TRBD2 matching 11 bases. Germline CDR1 is SGHTA and CDR2 is FQGTGA. With V trimmed by 3 bases and J by 8 bases, 9 bases remained unmatched. CDR3 length: 16 amino acids. Written as DNA, the CDR3 is TGTGCCAGCAGCTTTAGCGGGAGGGCCGGGATCGATGAGCAGTTCTTC. Amino acid sequence: CASSFSGRAGIDEQFF.

In its sample, this clonotype was seen a few times. The chain carries TRBV7-2 and TRBJ1-2; TRBD1 matches 7 bases. The germline V gene encodes CDR1 SGHTA and CDR2 FQGNSA. V was pared by 5 bases and J by 5 bases, with 8 bases of the junction left unmatched. The CDR3 spans 14 residues. This CDR3 is CASSERTGLYGYTF. CDR3 DNA: TGTGCCAGCAGCGAACGGACAGGCCTATATGGCTACACCTTC.

The table lists this clonotype with many counts. This chain links TRBV29-1 with TRBJ1-5, with D possibly matching TRBD1 (5 bases). Looked up from germline, CDR1 is SQVTM and CDR2 is ANQGSEA. The V end was cut by 4 bases, the J end by 9 bases, with 13 bases between. The CDR3 is made up of 12 amino acids. The CDR3 loop is CSVGGQGGPQHF. CDR3 DNA: TGCAGCGTTGGGGGCCAAGGAGGGCCCCAGCATTTT. Full variable domain (missing parts from reference TRBV29-1 and TRBJ1-5): SAVISQKPSRDICQRGTSLTIQCQVDSQVTMMFWYRQQPGQSLTLIATANQGSEATYESGFVIDKFPISRPNLTFSTLTVSNMSPEDSSIYLCSVGGQGGPQHFGDGTRLSIL.

By its share, this clonotype is medium-sized. V and J are TRBV7-9 and TRBJ2-3; TRBD2 matches 8 bases. V was pared by 3 bases and J by 6 bases, with 8 bases of the junction left unmatched. From germline, CDR1 is SEHNR and CDR2 FQNEAQ (reference sequence). CDR3 length equals 15 residues. The CDR3 protein is CASSLIAGLMDTQYF. Here the CDR3 DNA reads TGTGCCAGCAGCTTGATAGCGGGGCTAATGGATACGCAGTATTTT.

The rearrangement links TRBV2 to TRBJ2-5, with 10 bases matching TRBD2. J was trimmed by 4 bases and V by 6 bases; bases with no gene match: 8. CDR1 and CDR2 (germline): SNHLY, FYNNEI. CDR3 length equals 15 residues. CDR3 nucleotides: TGTGCCAGCAGCCGCGTCCTAGCGGGAGTAGAGACCCAGTACTTC. It yields the protein CASSRVLAGVETQYF.

This clonotype is medium-sized in the sample. The rearrangement uses TRBV10-2 and TRBJ2-1, with 13 bases identical to TRBD2. Germline lookup yields CDR1 WSHSY and CDR2 SAAADI. Unmatched junction bases numbered 4, after V lost 8 bases and J lost 6 bases. The CDR3 covers 14 residues. The CDR3: CASRTSGGANEQFF. The CDR3 DNA reads as TGCGCCAGCCGAACTAGCGGGGGGGCCAATGAGCAGTTCTTC.

This clonotype was observed many times. The chain joins TRBV30 to TRBJ1-1; tentative D call: TRBD1 (5 bases). Per germline, CDR1 GTSNPN and CDR2 SVGIG (reference sequence). The CDR3 extends over 14 amino acids. With 0 bases removed from V and 4 bases from J, the gap between germline ends came to 12 bases. The CDR3 DNA sequence: TGTGCCTGGAGTGTTGGGGGTTGGAGCACTGAAGCTTTCTTT. Translation: CAWSVGGWSTEAFF.

This clonotype was observed once. The chain has TRBV14 and TRBJ2-3; no definite D call. Trimming pared 0 bases from V and 3 bases from J, leaving 1 base between. Germline CDR1 reads SGHDN; CDR2 reads FVKESK. This CDR3 region has 12 residues. The CDR3 region is CASSQDTDTQYF. CDR3 in DNA: TGTGCCAGCAGCCAAGATACAGATACGCAGTATTTT.

This clonotype rates as medium-sized. The chain employs TRBV6-5 and TRBJ2-7; D is possibly TRBD1 (5 bases). V was shortened by 3 bases and J by 9 bases, with 9 bases between the two germline ends. Germline values: CDR1 MNHEY, CDR2 SVGAGI. The length of the CDR3 is 11 residues. CDR3 sequence (DNA): TGTGCCAGCAGTTATGGAACAGGGCAGTACTTC. It codes for CASSYGTGQYF.

The CDR3 loop reads CASSRDGGAGTEAFF. CDR3 sequence (DNA): TGTGCCAGCTCACGGGACGGGGGAGCAGGTACTGAAGCTTTCTTT. The rearrangement joins TRBV18 to TRBJ1-1, with D possibly matching TRBD1 (5 bases). Deletions cut 4 bases from V and 5 bases from J, with 17 bases between. Germline CDR1 reads KGHSH; CDR2 reads LQKENI. The CDR3 has 15 amino acids.

This clonotype is judged medium-sized. The rearrangement joins TRBV2 to TRBJ2-7; TRBD1 aligns across 10 bases. V lost 4 bases and J lost 9; bases outside the gene matches: 12. Germline loops: CDR1 SNHLY, CDR2 FYNNEI. CDR3 length equals 15 residues. Written as DNA, the CDR3 is TGTGCCAGCAGTGGCCGGGAGACAGGGGGCGCAGGGCAGTACTTC. Translation gives CASSGRETGGAGQYF. Supplemented by reference TRBV2 and TRBJ2-7, the full variable domain reads EPEVTQTPSHQVTQMGQEVILRCVPISNHLYFYWYRQILGQKVEFLVSFYNNEISEKSEIFDDQFSVERPDGSNFTLKIRSTKLEDSAMYFCASSGRETGGAGQYFGPGTRLTVT.

By its share, this clonotype is medium-sized. The V gene is TRBV3-1, the J gene TRBJ1-1; D perhaps matches TRBD1 (6 bases). The CDR3 is made up of 14 amino acids. V dropped 3 bases and J dropped 7 bases, with 15 bases sitting between them. CDR1 and CDR2 (germline): LGHDT, YNNKEL (reference sequence). The DNA for the CDR3 is TGTGCCAGCAGCCAGGGACAAGGGGGAAGTGAAGCTTTCTTT. Translating it yields CASSQGQGGSEAFF.

By sample fraction, this clonotype is medium-sized. This sequence joins TRBV28 and TRBJ2-6, with D perhaps matching TRBD2 (5 bases). Germline V gene data show CDR1 as MDHEN and CDR2 as SYDVKM. This CDR3 region has 17 residues. V lost 6 bases and J 4 bases, leaving 19 bases between the germline ends. CDR3 bases: TGTGCCAGCAGGCTAGACTACGAGGCGTCCGGGGCCAACGTCCTGACTTTC. Translating it yields CASRLDYEASGANVLTF. The whole variable domain, remainder taken from reference TRBV28 and TRBJ2-6, is DVKVTQSSRYLVKRTGEKVFLECVQDMDHENMFWYRQDPGLGLRLIYFSYDVKMKEKGDIPEGYSVSREKKERFSLILESASTNQTSMYLCASRLDYEASGANVLTFGAGSRLTVL.

This clonotype is labeled medium-sized. This chain links TRBV6-1 with TRBJ1-5; D might be TRBD1 (6 bases). CDR3 length equals 13 residues. The germline V gene encodes CDR1 MNHNS and CDR2 SASEGT. V was clipped by 6 bases and J by 5 bases, with 11 bases between them. The chain's CDR3 is CASRPDRYQPQHF. The CDR3 DNA reads as TGTGCCAGCAGGCCCGACAGGTATCAGCCCCAGCATTTT.